Listed below are T cell receptor beta chains from one sample, sequenced in a study of monozygotic twins with inflammatory bowel disease. Each CDR3 protein gets one entry in TCRdb, which reprocessed the 5' RACE reads and gives no DNA. This sample's clone table lists approximately 390,000 distinct CDR3 sequences. Source material: blood. All receptors derive from a human donor with ulcerative colitis or Crohn's disease, or a healthy co-twin of an affected twin (not recorded which). Each CDR3 is given with its conserved first and last residue.

j_call,v_call,cdr3_length,cdr3_aa
TRBJ2-7,TRBV10-1,16,CASSVSLGQGGYEQYF
TRBJ1-5,TRBV7-9,14,CASSETGSGQPQHF
TRBJ2-1,TRBV12-3/TRBV12-4,12,CASRTPSGEQFF
TRBJ2-7,TRBV12-3/TRBV12-4,14,CASSLSTLFYEQYF
TRBJ1-2,TRBV3-1,12,CASSPLQGYYTF
TRBJ1-1,TRBV11-2,13,CASSRNGNTEAFF
TRBJ2-7,TRBV12-3/TRBV12-4,18,CASSLVILRGRSIYEQYF
TRBJ1-5,TRBV19,14,CASSIFYSYQPQHF
TRBJ1-1,TRBV10-3,13,CAIGQGKGTEAFF
TRBJ2-7,TRBV11-2,15,CASSLEGRGHYEQYF
TRBJ2-2,TRBV27,15,CASSIAGGPGGELFF
TRBJ1-2,TRBV20-1,14,CSAFQGGAISGYTF
TRBJ1-1,TRBV5-6,15,CASSRGTISNTEAFF
TRBJ2-7,TRBV28,22,CASSFLPRRTSGRAVGVREQYF
TRBJ1-2,TRBV4-3,17,CASSQVGSVLNRGGYTF
TRBJ2-5,TRBV20-1,13,CSAKGRGQETQYF
TRBJ2-1,TRBV20-1,16,CSVRSLWWSSYNEQFF
TRBJ2-2,TRBV7-6,13,CASSLVVGGELFF
TRBJ1-2,TRBV20-1,14,CSARETGFNYGYTF
TRBJ2-5,TRBV28,14,CASSGLGGQETQYF
TRBJ2-7,TRBV5-1,15,CASGQTGTGGDEQYF
TRBJ2-3,TRBV20-1,14,CSAIPGGALDTQYF
TRBJ2-3,TRBV7-3,18,CASSHPSMTSGKADTQYF
TRBJ1-1,TRBV19,14,CASSMVRQNTEAFF
TRBJ2-2,TRBV7-2,14,CASRSAGRPGELFF
TRBJ2-5,TRBV3-1,14,CASSPKRNQETQYF
TRBJ2-5,TRBV5-1,16,CASSLFREALKETQYF
TRBJ2-1,TRBV7-2,16,CASSPPGTFRVTEQFF
TRBJ2-3,TRBV2,15,CASSDPAGRTDTQYF
TRBJ2-1,TRBV7-2,15,CASNIDGAVRNEQFF
TRBJ1-4,TRBV12-3/TRBV12-4,13,CASSLVLGEKLFF
TRBJ1-5,TRBV28,14,CASSQTGANQPQHF
TRBJ2-5,TRBV20-1,14,CSARDIGVQETQYF
TRBJ1-2,TRBV30,14,CAWIGPGDKGGYTF
TRBJ1-1,TRBV9,14,CASSGQGMNTEAFF
TRBJ2-2,TRBV15,14,CATSRDATTGELFF